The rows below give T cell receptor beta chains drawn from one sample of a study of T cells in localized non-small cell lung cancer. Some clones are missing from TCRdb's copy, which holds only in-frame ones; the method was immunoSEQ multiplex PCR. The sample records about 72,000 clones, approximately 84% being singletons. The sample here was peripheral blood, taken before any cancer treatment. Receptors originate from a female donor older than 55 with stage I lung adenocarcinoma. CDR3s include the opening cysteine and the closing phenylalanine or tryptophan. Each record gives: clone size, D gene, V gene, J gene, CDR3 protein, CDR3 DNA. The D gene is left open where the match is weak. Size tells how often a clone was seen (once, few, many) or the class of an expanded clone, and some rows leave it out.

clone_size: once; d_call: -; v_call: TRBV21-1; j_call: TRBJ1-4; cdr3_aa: CASSKGLGQGKEKLFF; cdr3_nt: TGTGCCAGCAGCAAGGGACTGGGACAGGGAAAAGAAAAACTGTTTTTT
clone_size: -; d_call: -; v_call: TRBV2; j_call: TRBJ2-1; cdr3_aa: CASSQLSIDEQFF; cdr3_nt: TGTGCCAGCAGCCAACTGAGTATCGATGAGCAGTTCTTC
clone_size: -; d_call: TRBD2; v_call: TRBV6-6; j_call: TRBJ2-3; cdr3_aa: CASSYSGLLTDTQYF; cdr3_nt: TGTGCCAGCAGTTACTCGGGACTACTCACAGATACGCAGTATTTT
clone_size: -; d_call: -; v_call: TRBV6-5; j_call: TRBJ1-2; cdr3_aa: CASSHDRTYGYTF; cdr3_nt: TGTGCCAGCAGCCATGACAGAACCTATGGCTACACCTTC
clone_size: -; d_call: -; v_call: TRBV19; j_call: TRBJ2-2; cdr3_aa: CASSMTNTGELFF; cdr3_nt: TGTGCCAGTAGTATGACGAACACCGGGGAGCTGTTTTTT
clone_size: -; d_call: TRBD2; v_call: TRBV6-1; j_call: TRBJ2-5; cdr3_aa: CASSAGLAGGQETQYF; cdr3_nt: TGTGCCAGCAGTGCGGGACTAGCGGGGGGACAAGAGACCCAGTACTTC
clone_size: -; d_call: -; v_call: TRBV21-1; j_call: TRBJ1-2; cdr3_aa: CASNTVRSYGYTF; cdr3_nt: TGTGCCAGCAACACGGTGAGGAGCTATGGCTACACCTTC
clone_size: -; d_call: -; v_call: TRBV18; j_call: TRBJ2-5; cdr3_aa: CASSPFSGQETQYF; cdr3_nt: TGTGCCAGCTCACCATTTTCAGGGCAAGAGACCCAGTACTTC
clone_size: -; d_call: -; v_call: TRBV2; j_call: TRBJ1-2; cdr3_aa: CASTVTGSRAYGYTF; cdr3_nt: TGTGCCAGCACCGTAACAGGCTCCCGCGCCTATGGCTACACCTTC
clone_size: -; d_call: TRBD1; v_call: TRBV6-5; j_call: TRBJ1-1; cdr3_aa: CASSRDRVKLEAFF; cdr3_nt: TGTGCCAGCAGTAGGGACAGGGTCAAACTTGAAGCTTTCTTT
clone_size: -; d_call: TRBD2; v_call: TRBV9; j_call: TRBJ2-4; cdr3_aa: CASSGGLAENIQYF; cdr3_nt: TGTGCCAGCAGCGGGGGACTAGCGGAAAACATTCAGTACTTC
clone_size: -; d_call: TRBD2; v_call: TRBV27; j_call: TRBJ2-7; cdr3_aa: CASSLVGTSGTYEQYF; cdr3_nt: TGTGCCAGCAGTTTGGTCGGGACTAGCGGGACTTACGAGCAGTACTTC
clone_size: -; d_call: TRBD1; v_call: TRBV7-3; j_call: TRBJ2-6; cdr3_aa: CASRSTGGAGANVLTF; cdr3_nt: TGTGCCAGCAGATCTACAGGGGGCGCTGGGGCCAACGTCCTGACTTTC
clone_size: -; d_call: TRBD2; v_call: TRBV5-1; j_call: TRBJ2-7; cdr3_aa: CASSFLPGGYEQYF; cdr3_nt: TGCGCCAGCAGCTTCTTACCGGGGGGCTACGAGCAGTACTTC
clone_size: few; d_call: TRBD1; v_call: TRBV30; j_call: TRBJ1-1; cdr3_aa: CAWSVDRSRTEAFF; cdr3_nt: TGTGCCTGGAGTGTGGACAGGAGTAGGACTGAAGCTTTCTTT
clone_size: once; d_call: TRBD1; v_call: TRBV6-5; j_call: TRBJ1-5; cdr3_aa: CASRPGTGSQPQHF; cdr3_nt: TGTGCCAGCAGACCTGGGACAGGGAGTCAGCCCCAGCATTTT
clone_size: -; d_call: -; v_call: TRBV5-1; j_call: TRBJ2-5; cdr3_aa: CASSKGLQETQYF; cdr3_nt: TGCGCCAGCAGCAAAGGGCTTCAAGAGACCCAGTACTTC
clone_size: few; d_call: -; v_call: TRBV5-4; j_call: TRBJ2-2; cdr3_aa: CASTPHEGTGELFF; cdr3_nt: TGTGCCAGCACCCCCCACGAGGGGACCGGGGAGCTGTTTTTT
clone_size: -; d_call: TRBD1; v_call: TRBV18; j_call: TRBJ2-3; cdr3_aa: CASSPGTVDTQYF; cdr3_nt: TGTGCCAGCTCACCAGGGACAGTGGATACGCAGTATTTT
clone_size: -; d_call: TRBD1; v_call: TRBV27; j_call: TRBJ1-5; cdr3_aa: CASGPTNRGSNQPQHF; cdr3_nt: TGTGCCAGCGGACCGACAAACAGGGGTAGCAATCAGCCCCAGCATTTT
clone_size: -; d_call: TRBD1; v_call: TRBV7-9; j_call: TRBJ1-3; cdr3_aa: CASSALTGTGNTIYF; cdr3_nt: TGTGCCAGCAGCGCCTTGACAGGGACCGGAAACACCATATATTTT
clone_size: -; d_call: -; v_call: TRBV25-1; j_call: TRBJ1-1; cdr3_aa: CASSELGSTEAFF; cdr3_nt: TGTGCCAGCAGTGAATTAGGGAGCACTGAAGCTTTCTTT
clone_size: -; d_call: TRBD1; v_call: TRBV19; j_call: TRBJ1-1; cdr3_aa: CASSLTGGTEAFF; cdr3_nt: TGTGCCAGTAGTCTCACAGGGGGCACTGAAGCTTTCTTT
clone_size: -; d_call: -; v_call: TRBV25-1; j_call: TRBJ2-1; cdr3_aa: CASLGERSYNEQFF; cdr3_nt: TGTGCCAGCCTAGGGGAGCGGTCCTACAATGAGCAGTTCTTC
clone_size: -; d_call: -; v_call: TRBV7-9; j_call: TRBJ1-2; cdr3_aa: CASSLTTANYGYTF; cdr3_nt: TGTGCCAGCAGCTTAACTACAGCTAACTATGGCTACACCTTC
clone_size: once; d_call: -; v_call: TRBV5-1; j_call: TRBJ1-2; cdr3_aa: CASSHDDRRNYGYTF; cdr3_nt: TGCGCCAGCAGCCACGACGACAGGCGGAACTATGGCTACACCTTC
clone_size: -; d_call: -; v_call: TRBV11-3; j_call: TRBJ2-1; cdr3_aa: CASSSDYPYNEQFF; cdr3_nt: TGTGCCAGCAGCTCGGACTACCCTTACAATGAGCAGTTCTTC
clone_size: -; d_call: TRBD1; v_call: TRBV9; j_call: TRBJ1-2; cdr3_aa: CASSGQGATTNYGYTF; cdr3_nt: TGTGCCAGCAGCGGCCAGGGGGCGACTACTAACTATGGCTACACCTTC
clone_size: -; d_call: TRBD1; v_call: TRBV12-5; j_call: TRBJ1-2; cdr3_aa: CASGLGPGQKDGYTF; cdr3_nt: TGTGCTAGTGGTTTGGGGCCGGGACAGAAGGATGGCTACACCTTC
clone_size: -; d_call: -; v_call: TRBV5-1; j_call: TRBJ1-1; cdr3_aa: CASSFNPNTEAFF; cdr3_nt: TGCGCCAGCAGCTTTAACCCGAACACTGAAGCTTTCTTT
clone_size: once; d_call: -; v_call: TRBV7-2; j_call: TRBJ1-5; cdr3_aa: CASSLARGGQPQHF; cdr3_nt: TGTGCCAGCAGCTTAGCAAGGGGCGGGCAGCCCCAGCATTTT
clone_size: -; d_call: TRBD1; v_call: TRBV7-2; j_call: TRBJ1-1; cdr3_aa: CASSIGQGGTEAFF; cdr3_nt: TGTGCCAGCAGCATCGGACAGGGGGGCACTGAAGCTTTCTTT
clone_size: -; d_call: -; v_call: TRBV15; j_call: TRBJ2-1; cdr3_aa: CATSRDGYEQFF; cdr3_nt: TGTGCCACCAGCAGAGACGGATATGAGCAGTTCTTC
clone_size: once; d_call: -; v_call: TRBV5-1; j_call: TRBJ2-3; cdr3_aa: CASRSAGGADTQYF; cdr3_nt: TGCGCCAGCAGGTCCGCCGGGGGAGCAGATACGCAGTATTTT
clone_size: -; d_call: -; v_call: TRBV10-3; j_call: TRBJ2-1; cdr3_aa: CAIMGNVNEQFF; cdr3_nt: TGTGCCATCATGGGGAATGTGAATGAGCAGTTCTTC
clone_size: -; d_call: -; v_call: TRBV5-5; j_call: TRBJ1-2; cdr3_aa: CASSRLLDVLYGYTF; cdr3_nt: TGTGCCAGCAGCCGTCTTCTAGACGTGCTCTATGGCTACACCTTC
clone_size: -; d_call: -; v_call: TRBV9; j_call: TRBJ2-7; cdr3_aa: CASSVVPDYEQYF; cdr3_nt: TGTGCCAGCAGCGTAGTTCCCGACTACGAGCAGTACTTC
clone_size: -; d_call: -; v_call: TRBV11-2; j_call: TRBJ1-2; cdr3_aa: CASSPMGGSGYGYTF; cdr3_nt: TGTGCCAGCAGCCCAATGGGGGGTTCGGGCTATGGCTACACCTTC
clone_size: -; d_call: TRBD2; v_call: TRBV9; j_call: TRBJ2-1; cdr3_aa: CASSVGEGHYNEQFF; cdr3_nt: TGTGCCAGCAGCGTAGGGGAGGGTCATTACAATGAGCAGTTCTTC
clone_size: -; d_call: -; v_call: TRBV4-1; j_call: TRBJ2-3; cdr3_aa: CASSQDPGRTDTQYF; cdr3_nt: TGCGCCAGCAGCCAAGATCCAGGGAGGACAGATACGCAGTATTTT
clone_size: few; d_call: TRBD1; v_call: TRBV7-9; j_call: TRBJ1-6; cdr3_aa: CASSSGQGFYNSPLHF; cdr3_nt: TGTGCCAGCAGCTCCGGACAGGGTTTCTATAATTCACCCCTCCACTTT
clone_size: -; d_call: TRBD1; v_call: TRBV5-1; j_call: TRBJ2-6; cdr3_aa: CASREPTGVSGANVLTF; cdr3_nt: TGCGCCAGCAGGGAACCGACAGGGGTCTCTGGGGCCAACGTCCTGACTTTC
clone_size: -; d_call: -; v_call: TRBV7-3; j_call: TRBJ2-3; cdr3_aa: CASSLSQGTTDTQYF; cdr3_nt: TGTGCCAGCAGCTTAAGTCAGGGAACAACAGATACGCAGTATTTT
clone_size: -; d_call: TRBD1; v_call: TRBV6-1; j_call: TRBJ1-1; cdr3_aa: CASSVPGQGFQAFF; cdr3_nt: TGTGCCAGCAGTGTCCCGGGACAGGGTTTTCAAGCTTTCTTT
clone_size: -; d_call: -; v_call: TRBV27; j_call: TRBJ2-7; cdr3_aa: CASSLGGEQYF; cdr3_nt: TGTGCCAGCAGTTTAGGGGGCGAGCAGTACTTC